The text below deals with one T cell receptor (beta chain). Antigen: not known. This specimen comes from a study of CD4 T cells in relation to SARS-CoV-2 and coronaviruses. Measured with immunoSEQ multiplex PCR; TCRdb has only the in-frame clones, and not every one. Among about 36,000 clones listed, about four fifths were seen once. Germline V gene data show CDR1 as MNHNS and CDR2 as SASEGT. The J segment lost 0 bases and the V segment lost 1 base, leaving 12 bases of the junction unmatched. This CDR3 is built from 19 residues. The TCR originated in an adult with COVID-19. Sequenced sample: naive CD4+ T cells from PBMCs, cultured in vitro. Sample subset: naive CD4+ T cells isolated by negative enrichment. The rearrangement uses TRBV6-1 and TRBJ1-3, with 7 nucleotides matching TRBD1. CDR3 sequence reads: CASSEVGQALFDSGNTIYF. In DNA, the CDR3 is TGTGCCAGCAGTGAAGTTGGACAGGCCCTATTCGACTCTGGAAACACCATATATTTT.